The entry that follows covers one T cell receptor (beta chain) sequence. Its antigen remains unidentified. Amplification targeted TCR beta CDR3 regions from RNA transcripts. During a first-round RT-PCR of the TCR CDR3, the HTBI primer set was used. TCRdb re-derived calls from the multiplex PCR reads in MiXCR, one entry per CDR3 protein. The table includes 550,000 to 850,000 distinct CDR3 sequences, around 19% detected once. Patients aged 18 to 65 had newly diagnosed hyperthyroidism that had lasted under 2 months. Uncontrolled infection, other autoimmune disease, pregnancy or lactation excluded patients. Clinical symptoms, serum thyroxine, TRAb, thyroid ultrasound and orbital computed tomography informed diagnoses. This entry is derived from a study of T cells in Graves' hyperthyroidism and ophthalmopathy. The CDR3 consists of 14 residues. CDR1 and CDR2 from the germline V gene are WNHNN and SYGVQD (reference sequence). With 8 bases removed from V and 4 bases from J, the gap between germline ends came to 12 bases.

Overall study results and limits: Expanded thyroid clonotypes (above 0.001) were mostly also found in blood.

This chain links TRBV10-1 with TRBJ2-6; maybe TRBD1 (6 bases). This clonotype was obtained from a woman between 45 and 60 years old with Graves' hyperthyroidism that later progressed to Graves' ophthalmopathy. The sequencing sample was made of blood. In nucleotides, the CDR3 is TGCGCCAGCTCCGACAGGCGCGGGGCCAACGTCCTGACTTTC. It codes for CASSDRRGANVLTF.